This T cell receptor beta chain was sequenced in a study of cytomegalovirus exposure and HLA in healthy donors. Study information: An analysis done earlier identified roughly 120 million unique TCR beta sequences from about 180 million T cells. The early release's HLA-typed donors yielded some 85 million unique TCRs.

Germline CDR1 is MNHEY and CDR2 is SMNVEV (reference sequence). This CDR3 has 14 residues. V lost 3 bases and J lost 3, with 11 bases in between. Regarding this clone: Its target is unknown.

General observations from the study: A later analysis showed that HLA-associated TCR beta chains had undergone more clonal expansion than equally common others. A missense variant in DCLRE1C was later tied to TCR beta V- and J-gene trimming.

This PCR relied on a set of 60 Vbeta primers and 13 Jbeta primers. Repertoires were generated with immunoSEQ multiplex PCR, while TCRdb's copy carries only in-frame clones and drops some. The data show roughly 100,000 clones, with less than 90% seen just once and around 2.6% held by the top ten. V is TRBV27 and J is TRBJ2-5; the D is unclear. This TCR derives from a man aged 35-49 years in good health and CMV-seronegative. Specimen: PBMCs. The CDR3 coding sequence is TGTGCCAGCAGTTTTAATCCACAGAAAGAGACCCAGTACTTC. Amino acids: CASSFNPQKETQYF.